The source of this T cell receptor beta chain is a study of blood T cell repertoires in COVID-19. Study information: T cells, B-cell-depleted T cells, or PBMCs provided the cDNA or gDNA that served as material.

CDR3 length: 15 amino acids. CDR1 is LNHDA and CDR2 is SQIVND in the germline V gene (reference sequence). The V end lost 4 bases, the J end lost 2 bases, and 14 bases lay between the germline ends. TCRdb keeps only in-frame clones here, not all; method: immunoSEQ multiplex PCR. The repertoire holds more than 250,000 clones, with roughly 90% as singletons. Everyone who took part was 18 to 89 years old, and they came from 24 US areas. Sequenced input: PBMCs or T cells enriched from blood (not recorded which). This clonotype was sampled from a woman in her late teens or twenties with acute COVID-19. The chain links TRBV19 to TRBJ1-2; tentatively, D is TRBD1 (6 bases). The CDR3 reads CASSTQTTGNYGYTF. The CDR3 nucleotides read TGTGCCAGTAGTACGCAGACTACAGGGAACTATGGCTACACCTTC.